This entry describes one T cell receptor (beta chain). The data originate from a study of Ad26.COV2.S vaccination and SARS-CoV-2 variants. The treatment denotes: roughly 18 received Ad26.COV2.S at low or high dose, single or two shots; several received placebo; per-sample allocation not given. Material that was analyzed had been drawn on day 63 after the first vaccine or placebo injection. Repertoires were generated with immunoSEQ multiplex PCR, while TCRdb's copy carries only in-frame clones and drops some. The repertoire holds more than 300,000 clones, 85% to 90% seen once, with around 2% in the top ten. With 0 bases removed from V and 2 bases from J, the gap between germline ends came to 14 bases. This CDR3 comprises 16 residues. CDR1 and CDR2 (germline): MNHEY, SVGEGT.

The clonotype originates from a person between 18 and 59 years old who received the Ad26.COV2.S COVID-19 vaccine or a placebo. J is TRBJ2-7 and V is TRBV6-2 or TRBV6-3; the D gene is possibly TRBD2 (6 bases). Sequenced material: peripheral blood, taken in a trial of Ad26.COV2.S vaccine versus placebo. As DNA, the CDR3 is TGTGCCAGCAGTTACTCGGTCGGGACTTACCCCTACGAGCAGTACTTC. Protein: CASSYSVGTYPYEQYF.